Listed below are T cell receptor beta chains from one sample, sequenced in a study of cytomegalovirus exposure and HLA in healthy donors. Assay used: immunoSEQ multiplex PCR; TCRdb lists only in-frame clones, some missing. The data show about 110,000 clones, about 81% seen once. The sample was PBMCs. The receptors derive from a male donor in good health and CMV-seropositive. Each CDR3 is given with its conserved first and last residue. The D gene is left open where the match is weak. The size of a clone is reported for some rows only, either as once, few or many, or as a class for expanded clones.

CDR3 protein | CDR3 DNA | J gene | clone size | D gene | V gene
CASSPVAGGPYEQYF | TGCGCCAGCAGCCCTGTAGCGGGAGGCCCCTACGAGCAGTACTTC | TRBJ2-7 | - | TRBD2 | TRBV5-1
CASSDRGLGTDTQYF | TGTGCCAGCAGCGACAGGGGGTTAGGCACAGATACGCAGTATTTT | TRBJ2-3 | - | TRBD1 | TRBV7-3
CASSRDRGGNQPQHF | TGTGCCAGCAGCCGCGACAGGGGAGGCAATCAGCCCCAGCATTTT | TRBJ1-5 | once | TRBD1 | TRBV7-2
CASSQGFAEAFF | TGTGCCAGCTCACAGGGGTTTGCTGAAGCTTTCTTT | TRBJ1-1 | - | - | TRBV18
CASSSHAPGLTNEQFF | TGTGCCAGCAGTTCCCACGCCCCGGGACTCACGAATGAGCAGTTCTTC | TRBJ2-1 | few | - | TRBV28
CASRGILRGNSPLHF | TGTGCCAGTAGAGGCATTTTGCGGGGGAATTCACCCCTCCACTTT | TRBJ1-6 | - | - | TRBV19
CASSGGGLAVYNEQFF | TGCGCCAGCAGCGGGGGGGGACTAGCGGTATACAATGAGCAGTTCTTC | TRBJ2-1 | - | TRBD2 | TRBV4-1
CASSPTRNNEQFF | TGTGCCAGCAGCCCAACTAGAAACAATGAGCAGTTCTTC | TRBJ2-1 | - | - | TRBV7-2
CASSFAQLSSYEQYF | TGTGCCAGCAGTTTCGCACAGTTATCCTCCTACGAGCAGTACTTC | TRBJ2-7 | - | - | TRBV27
CASSLSSLEAGFEKLFF | TGTGCCAGCAGCTTGTCGTCGTTGGAGGCAGGCTTTGAAAAACTGTTTTTT | TRBJ1-4 | - | - | TRBV7-9
CASSPIGTEYEQYF | TGTGCCAGCAGCCCAATCGGGACTGAGTACGAGCAGTACTTC | TRBJ2-7 | - | - | TRBV4-2
CASSNLRDRNEKLFF | TGTGCCAGTAGTAACCTCCGGGACAGGAATGAAAAACTGTTTTTT | TRBJ1-4 | - | TRBD1 | TRBV19
CASSPLRGYSGNTIYF | TGTGCCAGCAGCCCTCTTCGCGGGTACTCTGGAAACACCATATATTTT | TRBJ1-3 | - | - | TRBV4-2
CASSQGSGLSVHEQFF | TGTGCCAGCAGCCAAGGATCGGGTCTTAGCGTCCATGAGCAGTTCTTC | TRBJ2-1 | - | - | TRBV4-2
CASSVDIGVGNTIYF | TGTGCCAGCAGCGTAGATATCGGGGTTGGAAACACCATATATTTT | TRBJ1-3 | once | - | TRBV9
CASSPGLANTGELFF | TGCGCCAGCAGTCCGGGACTAGCGAACACCGGGGAGCTGTTTTTT | TRBJ2-2 | - | TRBD2 | TRBV4-3
CATLAGGPYDEQFF | TGTGCCACCCTAGCGGGAGGCCCATACGATGAGCAGTTCTTC | TRBJ2-1 | - | TRBD2 | TRBV6-6
CASSPSANNQPQHF | TGTGCCAGCAGCCCGTCTGCGAATAATCAGCCCCAGCATTTT | TRBJ1-5 | - | - | TRBV7-2
CASSQDTLRGEQYF | TGTGCCAGCAGCCAAGATACCCTCCGGGGCGAGCAGTACTTC | TRBJ2-7 | - | - | TRBV4-2
CASSTGLAGYNEQFF | TGTGCCAGCAGCACGGGACTAGCGGGCTACAATGAGCAGTTCTTC | TRBJ2-1 | - | TRBD2 | TRBV7-2
CASSLEGGGAGWF | TGTGCCAGCAGCTTGGAAGGTGGCGGGGCGGGCTGGTTC | TRBJ2-7 | few | - | TRBV5-4
CASSTLRTGVNEQFF | TGTGCCAGCAGCACCCTTCGAACAGGGGTTAATGAGCAGTTCTTC | TRBJ2-1 | few | TRBD1 | TRBV7-3
CAISEGAGPNEQFF | TGTGCCATCAGTGAAGGGGCAGGGCCTAATGAGCAGTTCTTC | TRBJ2-1 | - | - | TRBV10-3
CAWSGSPWGSGTEAFF | TGTGCCTGGAGTGGCAGTCCCTGGGGTAGCGGGACTGAAGCTTTCTTT | TRBJ1-1 | few | - | TRBV30
CASSPSPSHEQFF | TGTGCCAGCAGCCCTAGCCCCTCTCATGAGCAGTTCTTC | TRBJ2-1 | few | - | TRBV9
CASSLVLAGGPLNTGELFF | TGTGCCAGCAGCTTAGTACTAGCGGGGGGGCCGTTAAACACCGGGGAGCTGTTTTTT | TRBJ2-2 | - | TRBD2 | TRBV7-2
CASSRQDNQPQHF | TGTGCCAGCAGCCGACAGGACAATCAGCCCCAGCATTTT | TRBJ1-5 | - | - | TRBV7-2
CASSQGVGRGAGETQYF | TGCGCCAGCAGCCAAGGGGTAGGACGGGGGGCCGGGGAGACCCAGTACTTC | TRBJ2-5 | - | - | TRBV4-3
CASSERGKAFF | TGTGCCAGCAGTGAAAGGGGGAAAGCTTTCTTT | TRBJ1-1 | - | - | TRBV6-4
CASGRDNYGYTF | TGTGCCAGTGGGCGAGATAACTATGGCTACACCTTC | TRBJ1-2 | - | - | TRBV2
CASCRGGNTEAFF | TGTGCCAGCTGTCGAGGTGGGAACACTGAAGCTTTCTTT | TRBJ1-1 | - | - | TRBV6-5
CASSLTGYGYPF | TGTGCCAGCAGTTTAACAGGCTATGGCTACCCCTTC | TRBJ1-2 | - | - | TRBV25-1
CASSPSQGSSYNEQFF | TGCGCCAGCAGCCCGTCGCAAGGGAGCTCCTACAATGAGCAGTTCTTC | TRBJ2-1 | - | - | TRBV4-1
CASSQDLGQGIFGYTF | TGCGCCAGCAGCCAAGATCTGGGGCAGGGTATCTTTGGCTACACCTTC | TRBJ1-2 | - | - | TRBV4-3
CASSQGRGRGTYNEQFF | TGCGCCAGCAGCCAAGGCAGGGGCAGGGGGACCTACAATGAGCAGTTCTTC | TRBJ2-1 | - | TRBD1 | TRBV4-1
CASPGGSTGELFF | TGTGCCAGCCCTGGGGGGTCCACCGGGGAGCTGTTTTTT | TRBJ2-2 | - | - | TRBV7-9
CASSQDTAAQETQYF | TGCGCCAGCAGCCAAGACACAGCAGCTCAAGAGACCCAGTACTTC | TRBJ2-5 | - | - | TRBV4-1
CAIRDRAEAFF | TGTGCCATCAGGGACAGAGCTGAAGCTTTCTTT | TRBJ1-1 | - | - | TRBV10-3
CASTGGFRGRPDGQQETQYF | TGTGCCAGCACCGGGGGGTTCAGGGGCCGACCTGATGGCCAACAAGAGACCCAGTACTTC | TRBJ2-5 | - | - | TRBV5-4
CASSQEGTGGPFTGELFF | TGCGCCAGCAGCCAAGAAGGCACGGGAGGGCCATTCACCGGGGAGCTGTTTTTT | TRBJ2-2 | - | TRBD2 | TRBV4-3
CASSTTGIGQPQHF | TGTGCCAGCAGTACGACAGGGATTGGTCAGCCCCAGCATTTT | TRBJ1-5 | few | TRBD1 | TRBV27
CASSLLDRGYEQYF | TGTGCCAGCAGTTTGTTGGACAGGGGCTACGAGCAGTACTTC | TRBJ2-7 | - | TRBD1 | TRBV27
CASRTQGAGVVTQYF | TGTGCCAGCAGAACACAGGGGGCGGGGGTCGTGACCCAGTACTTC | TRBJ2-5 | - | TRBD1 | TRBV28